This T cell receptor (beta chain) was obtained from a study of CD8+ T cells in alopecia areata. The study, taken as a whole, reports: In scalp and blood during tofacitinib, many expanded lesional clones persisted.

Of note for this clone: The target antigen is unknown.

Sample treatment: oral pan-JAK inhibitor, 5-10 mg twice daily. Those with alopecia areata gave lesional scalp punch biopsies and peripheral blood. The V and J ends lost 4 bases and 9 bases respectively, with 13 bases between them. CDR1 and CDR2 from the germline V gene are SQVTM and ANQGSEA. The CDR3 contains 12 residues. Extraction and reverse transcription of RNA yielded cDNA as the sequencing template. Assay: immunoSEQ multiplex PCR; the TCRdb copy retains only in-frame clones and omits some. The profile covers 150,000 to 200,000 clones, with about two thirds appearing a single time and approximately 0.91% taken by the ten largest.

The sequence came from a human donor with alopecia areata. The gene calls are TRBV29-1 and TRBJ2-1; maybe TRBD1 (6 bases). The input for sequencing was CD4+ T cells sorted from blood, taken at week 4, from a patient treated with tofacitinib. The chain's CDR3 is CSVGQVTGEQFF. The CDR3 DNA follows: TGCAGCGTTGGACAGGTGACGGGTGAGCAGTTCTTC.